One T cell receptor beta chain is described in this entry. This sample was included in a study of blood T cell repertoires in COVID-19. Study-wide background: The study drew acute and convalescent COVID-19 samples from the United States, Italy and Spain. T cells, B-cell-depleted T cells, or PBMCs supplied cDNA or gDNA.

V trimming: 0 bases; J trimming: 2 bases; junction bases outside the gene matches: 3. Germline CDR1 SGHRS, CDR2 YFSETQ. The CDR3 is made up of 15 amino acids. In the original processing: Estimation of nucleated cell counts was performed using reference gene primer amplification. Repertoires were generated with immunoSEQ multiplex PCR, while TCRdb's copy carries only in-frame clones and drops some. That table gives V, J and clone size, and the DNA gave D and trimming. The sample consists of 260,000 or so clones, around 82% of them appearing once. The rearrangement uses TRBV5-1 and TRBJ2-5; 8 bases match TRBD2. The sample comprised peripheral blood. The sequence was collected from a woman in her seventies with acute or convalescent COVID-19. The CDR3 bases are TGCGCCAGCAGCTTGGGAGCTAGCGGGCAAGAGACCCAGTACTTC. Translated: CASSLGASGQETQYF.